This TCR beta chain originates from a study of T cells in Graves' hyperthyroidism and ophthalmopathy. Amplified TCR beta CDR3 regions came from RNA transcripts. HTBI primers were employed in a first-round RT-PCR of the TCR CDR3. From the multiplex PCR reads, TCRdb called clonotypes with MiXCR, one entry per CDR3 protein. This sample has about 350,000 distinct CDR3 sequences, with about 18% found just once. This clonotype was counted many times. Lactation, pregnancy, other autoimmune disease or uncontrolled infection led to exclusion of patients. The sample was blood. This TCR came from a woman between 18 and 30 years old with Graves' hyperthyroidism.

CDR3 region: CAISDSYSLNTGELFF. CDR3 in DNA: TGTGCCATCAGTGACTCTTACAGCCTGAACACCGGGGAGCTGTTTTTT. The V gene is TRBV10-3, the J gene TRBJ2-2, with D unresolved. V was shortened by 3 bases and J by 1 base, with 12 bases between the two germline ends. CDR1 is ENHRY and CDR2 is SYGVKD in the germline V gene. The CDR3 consists of 16 residues.